This TCR beta chain stems from a study of cytomegalovirus exposure and HLA in healthy donors. Primers for the PCR totalled 60 Vbeta and 13 Jbeta. Some clones are missing from TCRdb's copy, which holds only in-frame ones; the method was immunoSEQ multiplex PCR. The repertoire holds about 180,000 clones, with about 81% as singletons. Germline V gives CDR1 SGHAT, CDR2 FQNNGV. The CDR3 runs 14 residues. Trimming took off 1 base at V and 6 bases at J, with 11 bases between the two ends. Comment on this clone: The target antigen is unknown.

Whole-study findings and limits: Confirmation was obtained in vitro that a few CMV-associated chains are specific for CMV antigens. The study put 150 to 200 TCR beta chains on its list as cytomegalovirus-associated.

This clonotype was obtained from a man aged 40-49 years in good health and CMV-seronegative. Sequencing used PBMCs. The rearrangement joins TRBV11-2 to TRBJ2-3; D might be TRBD1 (6 bases). This CDR3 reads CASSLGTRGDTQYF. The DNA of the CDR3 is TGTGCCAGCAGCTTAGGGACAAGGGGGGATACGCAGTATTTT.